This T cell receptor (beta chain) was obtained from a study of a mutant IDH1 vaccine in newly diagnosed glioma. Germline CDR1 and CDR2: MRHNA and SNTAGT. The CDR3 consists of 14 residues. V shed 3 bases and J shed 1 base, with 8 bases lying between them. Method: immunoSEQ multiplex PCR; TCRdb's copy keeps in-frame clones and lacks some. The sample comprises approximately 50,000 clones, roughly four fifths of which are singletons, and 9.5% to 15% rests with the top ten. Time point: week 35, safety follow-up. A single vaccine dose contained 300 ug of mutant IDH1 20-mer peptide, and topical imiquimod was used with it. Note on this clone: The antigen remains unidentified.

The sequencing used PBMCs, collected from a glioma patient whose treatment included an IDH1 peptide vaccine. The V and J genes are TRBV6-4 and TRBJ2-3, with a weak D call TRBD1 (6 bases). This clonotype was obtained from a middle-aged man with glioma. The CDR3: CASSEAGGTDTQYF. DNA of the CDR3: TGTGCCAGCAGTGAGGCAGGGGGCACAGATACGCAGTATTTT.